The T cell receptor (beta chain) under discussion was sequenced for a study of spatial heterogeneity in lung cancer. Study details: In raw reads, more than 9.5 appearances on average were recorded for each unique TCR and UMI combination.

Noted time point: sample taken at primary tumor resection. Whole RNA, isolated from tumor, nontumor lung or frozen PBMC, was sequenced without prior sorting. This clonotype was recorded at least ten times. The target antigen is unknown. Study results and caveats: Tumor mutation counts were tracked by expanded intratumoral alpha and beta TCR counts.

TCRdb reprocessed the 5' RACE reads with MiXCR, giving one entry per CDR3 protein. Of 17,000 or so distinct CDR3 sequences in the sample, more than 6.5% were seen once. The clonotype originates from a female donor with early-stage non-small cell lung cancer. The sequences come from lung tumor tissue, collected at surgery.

CDR3 sequence (DNA): TGTGCCAGCAGCTTAGAATACGAGCAGTACTTC. Amino acid sequence: CASSLEYEQYF. The chain combines TRBV11-2 with TRBJ2-7; D is unclear. The CDR3 length is 11 residues. V shed 0 bases and J shed 4 bases, with 1 base lying between them. In germline, CDR1 is SGHAT, CDR2 FQNNGV.